This T cell receptor beta chain stems from a study of blood T cell repertoires in COVID-19. Study as a whole: The origin of the acute and convalescent COVID-19 samples was the United States, Italy and Spain.

With V trimmed by 5 bases and J by 10 bases, 8 bases remained unmatched. CDR1 and CDR2 (germline): MNHEY, SMNVEV (reference sequence). CDR3 length: 15 residues. Produced via immunoSEQ multiplex PCR; TCRdb's table is partial and in-frame only. The sample has about 68,000 clones, around 82% seen once; the top ten hold 8.5% to 10%. This clone was seen more than once but under ten times. The sequence was obtained from a man in his fifties or sixties with active COVID-19. Material: peripheral blood. The chain links TRBV27 to TRBJ1-6; 10 nucleotides match TRBD1. The CDR3 bases are TGTGCCAGCAGTACTAAGGGACAGGGGCGGTCACCCCTCCACTTT. Translated, it gives CASSTKGQGRSPLHF.